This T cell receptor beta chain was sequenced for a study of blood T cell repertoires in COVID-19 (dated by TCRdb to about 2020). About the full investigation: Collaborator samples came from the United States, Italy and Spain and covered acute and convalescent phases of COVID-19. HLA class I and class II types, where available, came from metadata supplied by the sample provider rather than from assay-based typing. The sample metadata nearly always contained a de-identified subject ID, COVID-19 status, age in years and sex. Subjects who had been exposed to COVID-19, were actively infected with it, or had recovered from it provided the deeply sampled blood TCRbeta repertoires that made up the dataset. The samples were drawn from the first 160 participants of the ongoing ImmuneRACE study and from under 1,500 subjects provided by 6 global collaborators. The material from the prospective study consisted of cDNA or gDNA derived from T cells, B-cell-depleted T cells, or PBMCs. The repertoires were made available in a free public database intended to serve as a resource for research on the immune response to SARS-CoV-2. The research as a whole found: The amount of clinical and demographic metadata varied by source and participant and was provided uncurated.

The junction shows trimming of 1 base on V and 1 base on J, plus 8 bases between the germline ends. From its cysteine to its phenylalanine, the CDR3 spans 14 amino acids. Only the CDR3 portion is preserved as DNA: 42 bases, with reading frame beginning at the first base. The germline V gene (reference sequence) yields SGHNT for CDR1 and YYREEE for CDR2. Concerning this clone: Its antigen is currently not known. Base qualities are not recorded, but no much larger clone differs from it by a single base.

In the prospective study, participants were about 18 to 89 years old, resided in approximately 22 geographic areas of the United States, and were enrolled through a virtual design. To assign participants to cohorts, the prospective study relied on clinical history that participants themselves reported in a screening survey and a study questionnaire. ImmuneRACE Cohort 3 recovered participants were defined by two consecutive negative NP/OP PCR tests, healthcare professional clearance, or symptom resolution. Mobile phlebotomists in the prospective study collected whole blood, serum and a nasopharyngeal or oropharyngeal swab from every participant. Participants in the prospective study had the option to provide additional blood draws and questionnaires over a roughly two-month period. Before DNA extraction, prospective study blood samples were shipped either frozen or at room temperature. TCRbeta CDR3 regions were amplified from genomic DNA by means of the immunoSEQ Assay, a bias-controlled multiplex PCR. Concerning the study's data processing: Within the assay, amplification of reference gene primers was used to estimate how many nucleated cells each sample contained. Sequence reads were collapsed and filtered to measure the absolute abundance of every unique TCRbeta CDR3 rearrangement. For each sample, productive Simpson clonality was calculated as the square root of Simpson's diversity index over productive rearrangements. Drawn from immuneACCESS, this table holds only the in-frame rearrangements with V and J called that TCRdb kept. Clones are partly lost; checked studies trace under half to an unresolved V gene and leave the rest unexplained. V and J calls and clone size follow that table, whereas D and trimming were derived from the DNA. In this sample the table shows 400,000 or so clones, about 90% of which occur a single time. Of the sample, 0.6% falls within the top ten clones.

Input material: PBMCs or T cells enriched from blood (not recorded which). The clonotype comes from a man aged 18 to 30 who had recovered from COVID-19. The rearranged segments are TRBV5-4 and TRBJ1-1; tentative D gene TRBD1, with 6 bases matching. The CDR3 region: CASSLFRGNTEAFF. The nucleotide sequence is TGTGCCAGCAGCTTGTTCAGGGGGAACACTGAAGCTTTCTTT.